What follows are 32 T cell receptor beta chains derived from one specimen sequenced in a study of blood T cell repertoires in COVID-19. TCRdb keeps only in-frame clones here, not all; method: immunoSEQ multiplex PCR. In the table there are 120,000 to 150,000 clones, about nine tenths of which are singletons. The sequenced sample was peripheral blood. The receptors stem from a human donor in a cohort sampled during active COVID-19.

The rearrangement links TRBV29-1 to TRBJ2-7; a possible D gene is TRBD1 (5 bases). Trimming pared 4 bases from V and 2 bases from J, leaving 15 bases between. The CDR3 spans 14 residues. CDR1 and CDR2 from the germline V gene are SQVTM and ANQGSEA. The CDR3 sequence is CSVVWIGRAYEQYF. CDR3 nucleotide sequence: TGCAGCGTTGTCTGGATAGGCAGGGCCTACGAGCAGTACTTC.

In this sample, this clone turned up once. V and J are TRBV5-4 and TRBJ2-1, with TRBD1 matching 7 bases. CDR1 is SGHNT and CDR2 is YYREEE in the germline V gene (reference sequence). Germline trimming cut 9 bases from V and 7 bases from J; bases unmatched to any gene: 10. CDR3 length equals 13 residues. The CDR3 sequence is CATQRQGWNEQFF. The CDR3 coding sequence is TGTGCCACCCAAAGACAGGGTTGGAATGAGCAGTTCTTC.

The V and J genes are TRBV4-2 and TRBJ2-4; 8 bases agree with TRBD2. The CDR3 consists of 16 residues. Germline V gives CDR1 LGHNA, CDR2 YNFKEQ. The V segment lost 0 bases and the J segment 4 bases; nucleotides outside the gene matches: 5. CDR3 protein: CASSQDQERGKNIQYF. The CDR3 DNA reads as TGTGCCAGCAGCCAAGATCAGGAGCGGGGGAAAAACATTCAGTACTTC.

The rearrangement links TRBV13 to TRBJ2-5, with D possibly matching TRBD2 (6 bases). Germline V gene sequence: CDR1 PRHDT, CDR2 FYEKMQ (reference sequence). The V end was cut by 5 bases, the J end by 3 bases, with 16 bases between. The CDR3 loop spans 15 amino acids. CDR3 coding DNA: TGTGCCAGCAGCACCCCTACAGGCGGGAAAGAGACCCAGTACTTC. Translated: CASSTPTGGKETQYF.

The V gene is TRBV15, the J gene TRBJ2-2, with TRBD2 matching 8 bases. The CDR3 is 16 amino acids. Germline V CDR1 and CDR2: LNHNV, YYDKDF (reference sequence). V lost 0 bases to trimming and J lost 7 bases; unmatched junction nucleotides: 7. The CDR3 sequence is CATSRDPGGPVGELFF. DNA of the CDR3: TGTGCCACCAGCAGAGATCCGGGGGGGCCCGTCGGGGAGCTGTTTTTT.

This CDR3 reads CASSALDSANEKLFF. The CDR3 nucleotides read TGTGCCAGCAGCGCATTGGACAGCGCTAATGAAAAACTGTTTTTT. This chain connects TRBV9 to TRBJ1-4; TRBD1 might be the D (6 bases). V dropped 3 bases and J dropped 3 bases, with 12 bases sitting between them. CDR3 length: 15 residues. Germline assignment: CDR1 SGDLS and CDR2 YYNGEE.

The chain joins TRBV27 to TRBJ2-3; 10 bases agree with TRBD2. CDR1 and CDR2 from the germline V gene are MNHEY and SMNVEV (reference sequence). The CDR3 is made up of 18 amino acids. V shed 6 bases and J 1 base; nucleotides not matched to a gene: 13. CDR3: CASRSTSGPIWGTDTQYF. CDR3 sequence (DNA): TGTGCCAGCAGGTCGACTAGCGGGCCAATCTGGGGCACAGATACGCAGTATTTT.

The gene calls are TRBV5-1 and TRBJ1-1, with 7 bases lining up with TRBD1. Unmatched junction bases numbered 6, after V lost 1 base and J lost 3 bases. The CDR3 runs to 15 residues. Germline lookup yields CDR1 SGHRS and CDR2 YFSETQ. As DNA, the CDR3 is TGCGCCAGCAGCTTGTCAGGGGGTTGGGACACTGAAGCTTTCTTT. Protein product: CASSLSGGWDTEAFF.

The chain joins TRBV24-1 to TRBJ2-2, with 7 nucleotides matching TRBD1. V dropped 4 bases and J dropped 4; count of bases not matched to a gene: 8. The CDR3 length is 16 residues. The germline gives CDR1 KGHDR, CDR2 SFDVKD. CDR3 sequence reads: CATSESTGSSTGELFF. The CDR3 DNA follows: TGTGCCACCAGTGAATCGACAGGGTCCTCCACCGGGGAGCTGTTTTTT.

V is TRBV2 and J is TRBJ2-5; D not certain. The CDR3 is made up of 14 amino acids. The germline gives CDR1 SNHLY, CDR2 FYNNEI. V lost 1 base, J lost 3 bases, and 9 bases lay in between. Written as DNA, the CDR3 is TGTGCCAGCAGTGAAGGGGCAGTCGAAGAGACCCAGTACTTC. Encoded protein: CASSEGAVEETQYF.

The chain recombines TRBV13 with TRBJ2-7, with a tentative D call TRBD2 (5 bases). The CDR3 totals 15 residues. Germline V gene sequence: CDR1 PRHDT, CDR2 FYEKMQ (reference sequence). The V end was cut by 5 bases, the J end by 3 bases, with 17 bases between. The CDR3 loop reads CASSHRGVGNYEQYF. In nucleotides, the CDR3 is TGTGCCAGCAGCCACCGGGGAGTAGGCAACTACGAGCAGTACTTC.

CDR3 region: CASRTAPSNYGYTF. In DNA, the CDR3 is TGTGCCAGCAGGACAGCTCCCTCTAACTATGGCTACACCTTC. The chain is built from TRBV6-6 and TRBJ1-2, with D possibly TRBD1 on 5 matching bases. The CDR3 is made up of 14 amino acids. V shed 6 bases and J shed 0 bases, with 11 bases lying between them. CDR1 is MNHNY, CDR2 SVGAGI, per germline (reference sequence).

The rearrangement links TRBV5-1 to TRBJ1-4; 7 bases line up with TRBD1. CDR1 is SGHRS and CDR2 is YFSETQ in the germline V gene. This CDR3 has 15 residues. V gave up 0 bases and J gave up 4 bases; unmatched junction bases: 3. CDR3 protein: CASSLAGTVNEKLFF. The CDR3 DNA follows: TGCGCCAGCAGCTTGGCGGGGACAGTTAATGAAAAACTGTTTTTT. Full variable domain (missing parts from reference TRBV5-1 and TRBJ1-4): KAGVTQTPRYLIKTRGQQVTLSCSPISGHRSVSWYQQTPGQGLQFLFEYFSETQRNKGNFPGRFSGRQFSNSRSEMNVSTLELGDSALYLCASSLAGTVNEKLFFGSGTQLSVL.

The J gene is TRBJ2-7, the V gene TRBV6-6, with 7 bases lining up with TRBD1. V gave up 5 bases and J gave up 2 bases; unmatched junction bases: 6. CDR1 and CDR2 (germline): MNHNY, SVGAGI (reference sequence). The CDR3 is made up of 14 amino acids. The CDR3 region is CASSPTGVPYEQYF. The CDR3 DNA is TGTGCCAGCAGTCCTACAGGGGTCCCCTACGAGCAGTACTTC.

The chain uses TRBV25-1 and TRBJ2-1; 12 positions agree with TRBD2. The germline V gene has CDR1 MGHDK and CDR2 SYGVNS. This CDR3 spans 17 amino acids. With V trimmed by 0 bases and J by 10 bases, 10 bases remained unmatched. CDR3 DNA: TGTGCCAGCAGTGAATATACTCCGGGACTAGCGGGTTCCGAGCAGTTCTTC. This gives the protein CASSEYTPGLAGSEQFF.

J is TRBJ1-2 and V is TRBV4-1; D might be TRBD1 (6 bases). This CDR3 comprises 18 residues. CDR1 is MGHRA and CDR2 is YSYEKL in the germline V gene. Trimming took 4 bases from V and 2 from J, leaving 23 bases between them. CDR3 loop: CASSPHSAGARHNYGYTF. Here the CDR3 DNA reads TGCGCCAGCAGCCCCCATAGCGCAGGGGCCCGGCACAACTATGGCTACACCTTC.

CDR3 DNA: TGTGCCAGCAGCCAAGATGACGGGGGGGTAACAGATACGCAGTATTTT. Translated: CASSQDDGGVTDTQYF. The chain has TRBV3-1 (or the pseudogene TRBV3-2) and TRBJ2-3, with 8 bases that match TRBD2. This CDR3 is built from 16 residues. J was trimmed by 3 bases and V by 0 bases; bases with no gene match: 5. Germline values: CDR1 LGHDT, CDR2 YNNKEL (reference sequence).

The V and J genes are TRBV12-5 and TRBJ2-5; perhaps TRBD2 as D (6 bases). This CDR3 spans 15 amino acids. The V and J ends lost 2 bases and 9 bases respectively, with 19 bases between them. The germline V gene has CDR1 LGHNT and CDR2 FRNRAP. CDR3 DNA sequence: TGTGCTAGTGGTTTGCCGCTGGACGGGCCGGGGGCCCAGTACTTC. It yields the protein CASGLPLDGPGAQYF.

The J gene is TRBJ1-6, the V gene TRBV11-2; 7 bases agree with TRBD1. Unmatched junction bases numbered 3, after V lost 2 bases and J lost 8 bases. The CDR3 is 14 amino acids. CDR1 is SGHAT, CDR2 FQNNGV, per germline. CDR3 amino acids: CASSLNRGYSPLHF. Here the CDR3 DNA reads TGTGCCAGCAGCTTAAACAGGGGTTATTCACCCCTCCACTTT.

This clone showed up many times. The chain carries TRBV2 and TRBJ1-2; 9 bases fit TRBD1. This CDR3 is 12 amino acids long. Germline CDR1 SNHLY, CDR2 FYNNEI. Trimming at V came to 8 bases and at J to 12 bases, leaving 10 bases not matched to a gene. CDR3 in DNA: TGTGCCAGCGCCCCGACAGGGGGGGACCACACCTTC. It yields the protein CASAPTGGDHTF. The whole variable domain, remainder taken from reference TRBV2 and TRBJ1-2, is EPEVTQTPSHQVTQMGQEVILRCVPISNHLYFYWYRQILGQKVEFLVSFYNNEISEKSEIFDDQFSVERPDGSNFTLKIRSTKLEDSAMYFCASAPTGGDHTFGSGTRLTVV.

This clone appeared a single time. CDR3 residues: CASSPSAGGWADTQYF. The CDR3 DNA sequence: TGTGCCAGCAGCCCTTCTGCGGGGGGTTGGGCAGATACGCAGTATTTT. The V gene is TRBV5-4, the J gene TRBJ2-3, with 8 bases matching TRBD2. Per germline, CDR1 SGHNT and CDR2 YYREEE (reference sequence). This CDR3 has 16 residues. The V gene end was trimmed by 4 bases and the J gene end by 4 bases; junction bases not matched to a gene: 11.

The V and J genes are TRBV7-3 and TRBJ1-2; D is perhaps TRBD1 (6 bases). CDR1 and CDR2 from the germline V gene are SGHTA and FQGTGA. Trimming left V 2 bases short and J 7 bases short, with 29 bases between. The CDR3 sequence is 19 residues long. CDR3 nucleotides: TGTGCCAGCAGCTTACTCAGGGGACCTCTGTGGGAACAAGGATTTGGCTACACCTTC. It translates to CASSLLRGPLWEQGFGYTF.

The chain joins TRBV6-4 to TRBJ2-7; the match to TRBD1 covers 10 bases. The CDR3 consists of 19 residues. V gave up 0 bases and J gave up 2 bases; unmatched junction bases: 13. Germline V gene data show CDR1 as MRHNA and CDR2 as SNTAGT. The CDR3 here is CASSDSKGRTGGLTYEQYF. The DNA for the CDR3 is TGTGCCAGCAGTGACTCTAAGGGGAGGACAGGGGGGTTAACCTACGAGCAGTACTTC.

The chain links TRBV5-1 to TRBJ2-2, with D possibly TRBD1 on 5 matching bases. CDR1 SGHRS and CDR2 YFSETQ come from the germline V gene. Trimming cost V 4 bases and J 2 bases, with 15 bases left between them. The CDR3 length is 16 residues. The CDR3 loop reads CASSGEGHRNTGELFF. CDR3 DNA: TGCGCCAGCAGCGGGGAAGGACACCGAAACACCGGGGAGCTGTTTTTT.

This chain uses TRBV11-2 with TRBJ1-4; TRBD1 matches at 8 bases. CDR1 and CDR2 (germline): SGHAT, FQNNGV. Trimming cost V 3 bases and J 5 bases; bases outside gene matches: 5. This CDR3 has 15 residues. CDR3 amino acids: CASSFRGTGNEKLFF. DNA for the CDR3: TGTGCCAGCAGCTTTAGGGGGACAGGAAATGAAAAACTGTTTTTT.

V is TRBV5-1 and J is TRBJ1-2; a weak D match, TRBD1 (5 bases). The V end was cut by 0 bases, the J end by 3 bases, with 6 bases between. Germline loops: CDR1 SGHRS, CDR2 YFSETQ. The CDR3 contains 13 residues. CDR3 residues: CASSLAGYYGYTF. The CDR3 coding sequence is TGCGCCAGCAGCTTGGCAGGGTACTATGGCTACACCTTC.

J is TRBJ1-1 and V is TRBV18, with 8 bases lining up with TRBD1. The CDR3 has 14 amino acids. CDR1 KGHSH and CDR2 LQKENI come from the germline V gene. The V segment lost 2 bases and the J segment 4 bases; nucleotides outside the gene matches: 3. CDR3 DNA sequence: TGTGCCAGCTCACCAACCAGGGGGCTCACTGAAGCTTTCTTT. It yields the protein CASSPTRGLTEAFF.

The chain employs TRBV5-4 and TRBJ2-4; no clear D gene. The V end was cut by 4 bases, the J end by 2 bases, with 22 bases between. CDR3 length: 18 amino acids. The V gene's germline CDR1 is SGHNT and CDR2 YYREEE (reference sequence). CDR3 sequence reads: CASSISRPDQSTKNIQYF. For the CDR3, the DNA is TGTGCCAGCAGCATATCTAGACCGGATCAGTCAACCAAAAACATTCAGTACTTC.

The genes are TRBV4-3 and TRBJ2-7; D not resolved. The V gene's germline CDR1 is LGHNA and CDR2 YSLEER. This CDR3 spans 13 amino acids. Trimming cost V 0 bases and J 3 bases, with 6 bases left between them. CDR3 loop: CASSQDRFYEQYF. DNA for the CDR3: TGCGCCAGCAGCCAAGACAGGTTCTACGAGCAGTACTTC.

This sequence joins TRBV11-2 and TRBJ2-7; 8 bases fit TRBD2. This CDR3 has 12 amino acids. V dropped 5 bases and J dropped 5; count of bases not matched to a gene: 2. The V gene's germline CDR1 is SGHAT and CDR2 FQNNGV. Here the CDR3 reads CASSPGRDEQYF. Written as DNA, the CDR3 is TGTGCCAGCAGCCCCGGGAGGGACGAGCAGTACTTC. Drawing the rest from reference TRBV11-2 and TRBJ2-7, the complete variable domain is EAGVAQSPRYKIIEKRQSVAFWCNPISGHATLYWYQQILGQGPKLLIQFQNNGVVDDSQLPKDRFSAERLKGVDSTLKIQPAKLEDSAVYLCASSPGRDEQYFGPGTRLTVT.

The genes are TRBV6-5 and TRBJ2-7; 8 bases align to TRBD2. Trimming cost V 2 bases and J 3 bases; bases outside gene matches: 6. The CDR3 covers 15 residues. CDR1 is MNHEY and CDR2 is SVGAGI in the germline V gene. In nucleotides, the CDR3 is TGTGCCAGCAGTTACCGACTCGGGAGGGGCTACGAGCAGTACTTC. This translates into CASSYRLGRGYEQYF.

V usage is TRBV5-1 and J usage is TRBJ1-2; 8 bases match TRBD1. V lost 4 bases, J lost 7 bases, and 12 bases stayed unmatched. Germline CDR1 is SGHRS and CDR2 is YFSETQ. CDR3 length: 15 residues. This CDR3 reads CASSILTGESAGYTF. The CDR3 coding sequence is TGCGCCAGCAGCATCCTGACAGGGGAAAGTGCTGGCTACACCTTC.